This TCR beta chain was identified in a study of blood T cell repertoires in COVID-19. Study background: In each case, the material was cDNA or gDNA derived from T cells, B-cell-depleted T cells, or PBMCs.

Clones were read by immunoSEQ multiplex PCR, and TCRdb kept only the in-frame ones, dropping some. This sample has approximately 300,000 clones, with 85% to 90% found just once. The V and J ends lost 5 bases and 9 bases, in that order; junction bases with no gene match: 5. The germline CDR1 and CDR2 sequences are SGHTA and FQGNSA. The length of the CDR3 is 13 residues. This sequence was found in a woman aged 18 to 35 who had recovered from COVID-19. The rearrangement joins TRBV7-2 to TRBJ2-1, with 9 bases fitting TRBD2. Source material: PBMCs or T cells enriched from blood (not recorded which). The CDR3 nucleotides are TGTGCCAGCAGCGGACTAGCGAGGGGTGAGCAGTTCTTC. Translation: CASSGLARGEQFF.